The T cell receptor beta chain under discussion was sequenced for a study of control samples from healthy donors and cancer patients. The assay was immunoSEQ multiplex PCR, and TCRdb's table has in-frame clones only and misses some. The sample includes 70,000 to 75,000 clones, approximately 89% of them seen just once. Trimming cost V 4 bases and J 5 bases, with 10 bases left between them. The CDR3 length is 14 residues. CDR1 is SGHRS and CDR2 is YFSETQ in the germline V gene. This clonotype was sampled from a man aged 55 to 70 with lung cancer. The chain couples TRBV5-1 to TRBJ1-6; D not certain. Material for sequencing was PBMCs. The CDR3 DNA reads as TGCGCCAGCAGCGCCTCGGGAGATAATTCACCCCTCCACTTT. This sequence encodes CASSASGDNSPLHF.